The next 24 T cell receptor beta chains were all read from a single sample in a study of blood T cell repertoires in COVID-19 (dated by TCRdb to the early 2020s). The library was made by the immunoSEQ multiplex PCR assay. This is the immuneACCESS table as TCRdb keeps it, with only in-frame sequences that have V and J called. A part of the clones is gone; compared with another copy, unresolved V genes explain less than half, and the rest is unexplained. The sample table lists hundreds of thousands of clones, about 87% of them with a count of one. The ten largest clones represent 6.9% of the sample. The specimen was peripheral blood. These receptors originate from a woman younger than 45 who had recovered from COVID-19.

V and J are TRBV6-5 and TRBJ2-1, with 9 nucleotides matching TRBD2. CDR1 and CDR2 from the germline V gene are MNHEY and SVGAGI. The CDR3 consists of 15 residues. The ends lost 2 bases at V and 7 bases at J; junction bases unmatched: 6. CDR3 loop: CASSYGRGGLNEQFF. The CDR3 DNA reads as TGTGCCAGCAGTTACGGGCGGGGGGGCCTGAATGAGCAGTTCTTC.

This rearrangement joins TRBV14 to TRBJ2-3; 7 nucleotides agree with TRBD2. With 5 bases clipped from V and 8 bases from J, the junction kept 10 bases outside the gene matches. The CDR3 is 14 amino acids. CDR1 is SGHDN, CDR2 FVKESK, per germline. The CDR3 DNA follows: TGTGCCAGCAGCTTGCGAGGGCCGGGAGGTACGCAGTATTTT. It codes for CASSLRGPGGTQYF. Full variable domain (rest looked up from reference TRBV14 and TRBJ2-3): EAGVTQFPSHSVIEKGQTVTLRCDPISGHDNLYWYRRVMGKEIKFLLHFVKESKQDESGMPNNRFLAERTGGTYSTLKVQPAELEDSGVYFCASSLRGPGGTQYFGPGTRLTVL.

The chain is built from TRBV5-8 and TRBJ2-6; a possible D gene is TRBD1 (5 bases). Germline V gene lookup returns CDR1 SGHTS and CDR2 YDEGEE. Trimming took 7 bases from V and 0 from J, leaving 8 bases between them. The CDR3 contains 14 residues. The DNA for the CDR3 is TGTGCCAGCTCAGGGTTCTCTGGGGCCAACGTCCTGACTTTC. It specifies CASSGFSGANVLTF.

V usage is TRBV28 and J usage is TRBJ1-2; D is ambiguous. This CDR3 is 14 amino acids long. Germline CDR1 and CDR2: MDHEN and SYDVKM. Trimming cost V 6 bases and J 4 bases, with 15 bases left between them. The CDR3 loop reads CASSVSLPTYGYTF. CDR3 DNA sequence: TGTGCCAGCAGCGTAAGCCTGCCAACCTATGGCTACACCTTC.

The chain recombines TRBV11-2 with TRBJ1-1; D not certain. CDR3 length: 14 residues. CDR1 is SGHAT, CDR2 FQNNGV, per germline. Trimming cost V 0 bases and J 2 bases, with 7 bases left between them. DNA of the CDR3: TGTGCCAGCAGCTTAGATACAGTAAACACTGAAGCTTTCTTT. This translates into CASSLDTVNTEAFF.

The chain links TRBV7-9 to TRBJ1-4; no clear D gene. The CDR3 has 15 amino acids. Germline V gene lookup returns CDR1 SEHNR and CDR2 FQNEAQ (reference sequence). Trimming took off 0 bases at V and 0 bases at J, with 5 bases between the two ends. The CDR3 coding sequence is TGTGCCAGCAGCTTAGCGAGGGCAACTAATGAAAAACTGTTTTTT. Amino acids: CASSLARATNEKLFF.

V is TRBV28 and J is TRBJ1-2; weak D call: TRBD1 (6 bases). The CDR3 extends over 13 amino acids. Deletions cut 7 bases from V and 4 bases from J, with 13 bases between. CDR1 is MDHEN and CDR2 is SYDVKM in the germline V gene. The CDR3 DNA is TGTGCCAGCATAACTACAGGGAGCTATGGCTACACCTTC. This gives the protein CASITTGSYGYTF.

The gene calls are TRBV28 and TRBJ1-1; TRBD1 matches at 9 bases. The germline V gene encodes CDR1 MDHEN and CDR2 SYDVKM. V trimming: 7 bases; J trimming: 0 bases; junction bases outside the gene matches: 9. This CDR3 is 16 amino acids long. In nucleotides, the CDR3 is TGTGCCAGCAAAGGGGACAGGGAAACGGTGAACACTGAAGCTTTCTTT. It yields the protein CASKGDRETVNTEAFF.

The table lists this clone with a few counts. V usage is TRBV4-2 and J usage is TRBJ2-1, with TRBD2 identical over 12 bases. CDR1 and CDR2 from the germline V gene are LGHNA and YNFKEQ. V shed 0 bases and J 6 bases; nucleotides not matched to a gene: 3. There are 16 residues in the CDR3. The chain's CDR3 is CASSQDPSGGANEQFF. As DNA, the CDR3 is TGTGCCAGCAGCCAAGATCCTAGCGGGGGGGCCAATGAGCAGTTCTTC.

The gene calls are TRBV28 and TRBJ1-2, with 8 positions matching TRBD1. V shed 8 bases and J 4 bases; nucleotides not matched to a gene: 12. Germline V gene sequence: CDR1 MDHEN, CDR2 SYDVKM. This CDR3 contains 15 residues. The CDR3 sequence: CASRNGQGAGYGYTF. The CDR3 region has the DNA TGTGCCAGCCGTAACGGACAGGGCGCCGGCTATGGCTACACCTTC.

This sequence joins TRBV6-1 and TRBJ1-2; D is unresolved. Trimming left V 3 bases short and J 4 bases short, with 15 bases between. Germline lookup yields CDR1 MNHNS and CDR2 SASEGT. The CDR3 runs 15 residues. The CDR3 is CASSETFVDSYGYTF. The CDR3 nucleotides read TGTGCCAGCAGTGAGACTTTCGTAGATAGCTATGGCTACACCTTC.

This clone was found a few times. The chain carries TRBV5-6 and TRBJ2-1; D may be TRBD1 (5 bases). Germline V gene sequence: CDR1 SGHDT, CDR2 YYEEEE. This CDR3 spans 12 amino acids. Trimming pared 2 bases from V and 12 bases from J, leaving 12 bases between. CDR3 sequence (DNA): TGTGCCAGCAGCTTCTCCAGGGTAGGGCAGTTCTTC. Residues: CASSFSRVGQFF.

In this sample, this clone turned up once. The chain couples TRBV29-1 to TRBJ2-5, with a weak D call TRBD1 (6 bases). The CDR3 has 13 amino acids. V gave up 8 bases and J gave up 1 base, with 14 bases separating them. The germline V gene encodes CDR1 SQVTM and CDR2 ANQGSEA. The CDR3, as DNA: TGCAGCTTGACGACAGGAATCCAAGAGACCCAGTACTTC. The encoded protein is CSLTTGIQETQYF. The whole variable domain, remainder taken from reference TRBV29-1 and TRBJ2-5, is SAVISQKPSRDICQRGTSLTIQCQVDSQVTMMFWYRQQPGQSLTLIATANQGSEATYESGFVIDKFPISRPNLTFSTLTVSNMSPEDSSIYLCSLTTGIQETQYFGPGTRLLVL.

The CDR3 coding sequence is TGTGCCTGGAGTGCGACAGGGTCCCGGGGGTACGAGCAGTACTTC. It encodes CAWSATGSRGYEQYF. The chain joins TRBV30 to TRBJ2-7; tentatively, D is TRBD1 (7 bases). Between the trimmed V and J ends, which lost 1 base and 4 bases, there was a span of 17 bases. The CDR3 contains 15 residues. Germline loops: CDR1 GTSNPN, CDR2 SVGIG (reference sequence). The full variable domain, in which reference TRBV30 and TRBJ2-7 provide the parts outside the CDR3, is SQTIHQWPATLVQPVGSPLSLECTVEGTSNPNLYWYRQAAGRGLQLLFYSVGIGQISSEVPQNLSASRPQDRQFILSSKKLLLSDSGFYLCAWSATGSRGYEQYFGPGTRLTVT.

Here the CDR3 reads CASSYSRGQNYGYTF. The CDR3 DNA sequence: TGTGCCAGCAGTTACTCGCGTGGACAGAACTATGGCTACACCTTC. The chain recombines TRBV6-6 with TRBJ1-2, with a possible D match to TRBD1 (6 bases). V gave up 0 bases and J gave up 2 bases, with 10 bases separating them. CDR1 and CDR2 from the germline V gene are MNHNY and SVGAGI (reference sequence). This CDR3 contains 15 residues.

The chain is built from TRBV10-3 and TRBJ1-5, with TRBD1 matching 8 bases. CDR1 is ENHRY, CDR2 SYGVKD, per germline. The junction had 14 bases not matched to a gene; V was cut back by 10 bases and J by 6 bases. The CDR3 extends over 15 amino acids. CDR3: CATRPTQGAGQPQHF. The CDR3 region has the DNA TGTGCCACTCGCCCTACCCAGGGGGCCGGTCAGCCCCAGCATTTT.

This clone was found once. The chain links TRBV5-1 to TRBJ1-1; D call uncertain. Germline V gives CDR1 SGHRS, CDR2 YFSETQ. The CDR3 loop spans 13 amino acids. V was clipped by 4 bases and J by 4 bases, with 11 bases between them. The CDR3 nucleotides read TGCGCCAGCAGCGTCGACTTTGGCACTGAAGCTTTCTTT. It encodes CASSVDFGTEAFF.

This clone was picked up a small number of times. The chain joins TRBV25-1 to TRBJ1-6; 7 positions agree with TRBD1. Trimming took 6 bases from V and 6 from J; bases not matched to a gene: 5. CDR1 is MGHDK and CDR2 is SYGVNS in the germline V gene. The CDR3 contains 14 residues. The DNA for the CDR3 is TGTGCCAGCAGGCCCGGGACAGCTAATTCACCCCTCCACTTT. Protein: CASRPGTANSPLHF.

This clone was seen only a few times. V usage is TRBV12-3 or TRBV12-4 and J usage is TRBJ1-1; 9 bases line up with TRBD1. V lost 5 bases and J lost 4; bases outside the gene matches: 2. The length of the CDR3 is 13 residues. CDR3 bases: TGTGCCAGCAGTCCGGGACAGGGCACTGAAGCTTTCTTT. This gives the protein CASSPGQGTEAFF.

As for this clone: The junction and the germline gene differ at one end; a read error may be behind it. The rearrangement links TRBV7-3 to TRBJ2-1, with 8 positions matching TRBD2. CDR1 is SGHTA, CDR2 FQGTGA, per germline. This CDR3 has 17 residues. CDR3 sequence (DNA): TGTGCCAGCAGCCCCTACGGGGGGGCCTTCTCCCACAATGAGCAGTTCTTC. Its protein product is CASSPYGGAFSHNEQFF.

This sequence joins TRBV6-6 and TRBJ1-1; 8 bases agree with TRBD1. In germline, CDR1 is MNHNY, CDR2 SVGAGI (reference sequence). This CDR3 contains 15 residues. The J segment lost 5 bases and the V segment lost 0 bases, leaving 5 bases of the junction unmatched. Written as DNA, the CDR3 is TGTGCCAGCAGTTACTCGGGCAGGGGGCGAACTGAAGCTTTCTTT. This sequence encodes CASSYSGRGRTEAFF.

This clone was detected only a few times. The genes are TRBV7-2 and TRBJ2-2; 15 bases match TRBD2. The CDR3 contains 18 residues. With 5 bases clipped from V and 1 base from J, the junction kept 5 bases outside the gene matches. Germline CDR1 SGHTA, CDR2 FQGNSA. The CDR3 nucleotides read TGTGCCAGCAGCCCTGGACTAGCGGGGGGGCGGAACACCGGGGAGCTGTTTTTT. Protein sequence: CASSPGLAGGRNTGELFF. Full variable domain (outside the CDR3, taken from reference TRBV7-2 and TRBJ2-2): GAGVSQSPSNKVTEKGKDVELRCDPISGHTALYWYRQSLGQGLEFLIYFQGNSAPDKSGLPSDRFSAERTGGSVSTLTIQRTQQEDSAVYLCASSPGLAGGRNTGELFFGEGSRLTVL.

This clone appeared a single time. This sequence joins TRBV5-1 and TRBJ2-7; 8 bases align to TRBD2. The CDR3 length is 15 residues. V was clipped by 4 bases and J by 4 bases; unmatched bases: 10. Germline CDR1 SGHRS, CDR2 YFSETQ. The CDR3 loop reads CASSPGGTSVYEQYF. The DNA for the CDR3 is TGCGCCAGCAGCCCGGGCGGGACTAGTGTATACGAGCAGTACTTC.

The CDR3 protein is CASRDWNTEAFF. In DNA form, the CDR3 reads TGTGCCAGCAGAGACTGGAACACTGAAGCTTTCTTT. The V and J genes are TRBV6-5 and TRBJ1-1; no clear D gene. The CDR3 consists of 12 residues. Germline V CDR1 and CDR2: MNHEY, SVGAGI. Between the trimmed V and J ends, which lost 6 bases and 1 base, there was a span of 6 bases.